The 29 T cell receptor beta chains below come from one sample, sequenced in a study of metastatic and nonmetastatic thyroid tumors (dated by TCRdb to about 2020). Receptor amplification or capture employed PCR. Instrument used: Illumina HiSeq 4000. The raw public reads went through TCRdb reprocessing: fastp at Q25, MiXCR clone calling, in-frame beta chains kept. The sample profile shows approximately 58,000 clones; 20% to 25% of them were found once. The ten largest clones capture approximately 4% of the sample. None of the patients had been given any treatment before thyroid surgery. Sequenced: blood. These receptors were collected from a female donor with papillary thyroid cancer or a benign thyroid nodule (not recorded which). Some clones in this sample may be carry-over from other donors' samples.

This clone came up a few times. The chain is built from TRBV6-2 or TRBV6-3 and TRBJ2-2, with D unresolved. V lost 7 bases to trimming and J lost 2 bases, with 23 bases between them. Germline CDR1 and CDR2: MNHEY and SVGEGT. This CDR3 has 18 amino acids. The CDR3 protein is CASIPPGLLSGNTGELFF. In DNA, the CDR3 is TGTGCCAGCATTCCTCCTGGCCTCCTTTCGGGTAACACCGGGGAGCTGTTTTTT.

Concerning this clone: The junction and the germline gene differ at one end; a read error may be behind it. The rearrangement joins TRBV12-3 or TRBV12-4 to TRBJ1-1; D not certain. The CDR3 covers 14 residues. CDR3 bases: TGTGCCATCAGTTTAAGGGTCGGTAACACTGAAGCTTTCTTT. Encoded protein: CAISLRVGNTEAFF.

This clone appeared many times. A much larger clone lies a single base off, so this may be a read error. The CDR3 DNA sequence: TGTGCCGTTAACAGGGGAGGGGCGGCTTACGAGCAGTACTTC. It encodes CAVNRGGAAYEQYF. This rearrangement joins TRBV10-3 to TRBJ2-7; the D gene could be TRBD1 or TRBD2 (7 bases each). The CDR3 runs to 14 residues. CDR1 ENHRY and CDR2 SYGVKD come from the germline V gene. Trimming shortened V by 11 bases and J by 4 bases, and 21 bases separated the two germline ends.

Worth noting for this clone: This may be a read error: a much more frequent sequence differs by one nucleotide. Other nucleotide sequences in the sample specify the same CDR3. The V gene is TRBV28, the J gene TRBJ2-7; D unresolved. V shed 3 bases and J shed 2 bases, with 14 bases lying between them. The CDR3 contains 15 residues. Germline assignment: CDR1 MDHEN and CDR2 SYDVKM. The CDR3 bases are TGTGCCAGCAGTTTTTCAGCATCAGTCCCCTACGAGCAGTACTTC. Its translation is CASSFSASVPYEQYF.

This clone showed up many times. The V and J genes are TRBV7-6 and TRBJ2-3; tentative D call: TRBD1 (5 bases). The CDR3 covers 13 residues. V was cut by 5 bases and J by 1 base, with 7 bases left in between. Looked up from germline, CDR1 is SGHVS and CDR2 is FNYEAQ. The CDR3 here is CASSLGGTDTQYF. The CDR3, as DNA: TGTGCCAGCAGCCTAGGGGGCACAGATACGCAGTATTTT.

This clone was found a few times. At one end the junction does not follow the germline gene, possibly because of a read error. The chain links TRBV10-1 to TRBJ2-7; D gene ambiguous. This CDR3 spans 15 amino acids. Germline CDR1 WNHNN, CDR2 SYGVQD (reference sequence). This CDR3 reads CASISLRHLAYEHYF. The CDR3, as DNA: TGCGCCAGCATCTCGCTTAGACACTTAGCCTACGAGCATTACTTC.

There are many counts of this clone. The chain links TRBV28 to TRBJ1-5; 10 bases agree with TRBD1. The V gene's germline CDR1 is MDHEN and CDR2 SYDVKM. J was trimmed by 6 bases and V by 6 bases; bases with no gene match: 8. This CDR3 region has 15 residues. The CDR3 DNA reads TGTGCCAGCAGGGATCGACAGGGGGCGTTTCAGCCCCAGCATTTT. This sequence encodes CASRDRQGAFQPQHF.

This clone has at least ten counts. The chain carries TRBV7-2 and TRBJ2-7, with D perhaps TRBD2 (5 bases). Trimming shortened V by 3 bases and J by 0 bases, and 9 bases separated the two germline ends. Germline-derived CDR1 and CDR2 are SGHTA and FQGNSA. The CDR3 sequence is 14 residues long. In DNA form, the CDR3 reads TGTGCCAGCAGCTTCCAGCGGAACTCCTACGAGCAGTACTTC. This sequence encodes CASSFQRNSYEQYF. Supplemented by reference TRBV7-2 and TRBJ2-7, the full variable domain reads GAGVSQSPSNKVTEKGKDVELRCDPISGHTALYWYRQSLGQGLEFLIYFQGNSAPDKSGLPSDRFSAERTGGSVSTLTIQRTQQEDSAVYLCASSFQRNSYEQYFGPGTRLTVT.

This clone showed up just a few times. This could be a read error, since a much larger clone is one nucleotide away. The CDR3 ends on some other residue instead of the conserved phenylalanine or tryptophan, so this is likely a read error. CDR3 region: CASSLGLGFQETQYL. The CDR3 DNA sequence: TGTGCCAGCAGCTTAGGACTAGGATTCCAAGAGACCCAGTACCTC. The chain uses TRBV7-3 and TRBJ2-5; 7 bases match TRBD2. This CDR3 is 15 amino acids long. Unmatched junction bases numbered 4, after V lost 2 bases and J lost 1 base. Germline CDR1 is SGHTA and CDR2 is FQGTGA.

This clone was counted ten times or more. The V and J genes are TRBV3-1 and TRBJ1-2, with D unresolved. CDR1 is LGHDT and CDR2 is YNNKEL in the germline V gene (reference sequence). Trimming took 4 bases from V and 7 from J, leaving 13 bases between them. The CDR3 has 13 residues. The CDR3 loop is CASSPRKSAGYTF. The CDR3 nucleotides read TGTGCCAGCAGCCCAAGAAAAAGCGCTGGCTACACCTTC.

This clone was counted at least ten times. This chain links TRBV19 with TRBJ2-7; the match to TRBD1 covers 7 bases. This CDR3 is built from 15 residues. From germline, CDR1 is LNHDA and CDR2 SQIVND (reference sequence). Trimming cost V 2 bases and J 1 base; bases outside gene matches: 5. CDR3 residues: CASSIKGQPSYEQYF. CDR3 DNA: TGTGCCAGTAGTATAAAGGGACAGCCTTCCTACGAGCAGTACTTC. Variable domain in full (rest from reference TRBV19 and TRBJ2-7): DGGITQSPKYLFRKEGQNVTLSCEQNLNHDAMYWYRQDPGQGLRLIYYSQIVNDFQKGDIAEGYSVSREKKESFPLTVTSAQKNPTAFYLCASSIKGQPSYEQYFGPGTRLTVT.

This clone was seen at least ten times. The gene calls are TRBV7-2 and TRBJ1-1; TRBD1 might be the D (5 bases). Germline V lookup: CDR1 SGHTA, CDR2 FQGNSA. Trimming cost V 10 bases and J 1 base, with 19 bases left between them. There are 15 residues in the CDR3. The CDR3 here is CATQRRGSRNTEAFF. Written as DNA, the CDR3 is TGTGCCACCCAACGCCGGGGGTCCAGGAACACTGAAGCTTTCTTT.

The sample holds many counts of this clone. Here the CDR3 reads CASKGNSLSPQHF. CDR3 coding DNA: TGTGCCAGCAAGGGGAACAGCCTCTCCCCCCAGCATTTT. This chain connects TRBV6-1 to TRBJ1-5; D is perhaps TRBD1 (5 bases). Germline CDR1 reads MNHNS; CDR2 reads SASEGT. Trimming took 7 bases from V and 10 from J, leaving 17 bases between them. CDR3 length equals 13 residues.

The V and J genes are TRBV28 and TRBJ2-2; D ambiguous. V gave up 6 bases and J gave up 6 bases, with 11 bases separating them. The CDR3 runs to 13 residues. Germline lookup yields CDR1 MDHEN and CDR2 SYDVKM. The DNA for the CDR3 is TGTGCCAGCAGCTTACTCTGTTCCGGGGAGCTGTTTTTT. This codes for CASSLLCSGELFF.

For this clone: This may be a read error, as it is one base from a much larger clone. The CDR3 DNA is TGTGCCATCAGTACTAGCGATGTGACTGAAGCTTTCTTT. This sequence encodes CAISTSDVTEAFF. This chain links TRBV10-3 with TRBJ1-1; the D is unclear. This CDR3 has 13 amino acids. The V gene's germline CDR1 is ENHRY and CDR2 SYGVKD. With 5 bases removed from V and 5 bases from J, the gap between germline ends came to 12 bases.

This chain joins TRBV10-3 and TRBJ2-5; either TRBD1 or TRBD2 may fit D (6 bases each). Trimming removed 7 bases from V and 5 bases from J, with 20 bases in between. Germline CDR1 reads ENHRY; CDR2 reads SYGVKD. The CDR3 runs to 15 residues. The CDR3 DNA sequence: TGTGCCATCAATTCCTCGGGGGCGCGGTGGGAGACCCAGTACTTC. Translated, it gives CAINSSGARWETQYF.

This chain links TRBV20-1 with TRBJ1-5, with D maybe TRBD1 (6 bases). CDR1 is DFQATT and CDR2 is SNEGSKA in the germline V gene (reference sequence). The CDR3 has 16 amino acids. The V gene lost 6 bases and the J gene lost 16 bases, with 34 bases spanning the gap. This chain's CDR3 is CSASSGVWASNQRHHF. The CDR3 region has the DNA TGCAGTGCCTCCTCAGGGGTATGGGCTAGCAATCAGCGCCATCATTTT.

This chain connects TRBV12-3 or TRBV12-4 to TRBJ2-1; 8 bases are a match to TRBD1. CDR3 length: 13 amino acids. The ends lost 5 bases at V and 6 bases at J; junction bases unmatched: 3. DNA for the CDR3: TGTGCCAGCAGTCCAGACAGGGGCAATGAGCAGTTCTTC. It translates to CASSPDRGNEQFF.

This clone was seen many times. The chain is built from TRBV28 and TRBJ2-7; possible D gene TRBD2, 6 bases. CDR1 MDHEN and CDR2 SYDVKM come from the germline V gene. The CDR3 totals 15 residues. V was cut by 5 bases and J by 3 bases, with 17 bases left in between. CDR3 DNA: TGTGCCAGCAGTACCCCGTCCCCAGCGGGCTACGAGCAGTACTTC. It translates to CASSTPSPAGYEQYF.

This clone was detected many times. The chain is built from TRBV19 and TRBJ2-1; D might be TRBD2 (5 bases). Germline CDR1 reads LNHDA; CDR2 reads SQIVND (reference sequence). V gave up 7 bases and J gave up 2 bases, with 18 bases separating them. The CDR3 loop spans 16 amino acids. The CDR3 here is CASKERFQRPYNEQFF. As DNA, the CDR3 is TGTGCCAGTAAGGAACGGTTCCAGCGGCCCTACAATGAGCAGTTCTTC.

Turning to this clone: The junction differs from germline at one of its ends, possibly a read error. The chain has TRBV6-1 and TRBJ2-2; D might be TRBD1 or TRBD2, each matching 5 bases. The CDR3 contains 12 residues. Per the germline V gene, CDR1 is MNHNS and CDR2 is SASEGT. The CDR3 nucleotides are TGTGCCAGCAGACAGGACACTGGGGAGCTGCTTTTT. Protein product: CASRQDTGELLF.

The chain combines TRBV18 with TRBJ1-1; unclear D gene. Germline V gene data show CDR1 as KGHSH and CDR2 as LQKENI. The CDR3 spans 12 residues. V dropped 7 bases and J dropped 0 bases, with 6 bases sitting between them. CDR3 amino acids: CASLLVNTEAFF. The CDR3 DNA sequence: TGTGCCAGCTTACTCGTGAACACTGAAGCTTTCTTT.

At least ten counts were recorded for this clone. The chain employs TRBV19 and TRBJ2-1; 12 bases map to TRBD2. CDR3 length: 15 amino acids. V trimming: 6 bases; J trimming: 4 bases; junction bases outside the gene matches: 4. Per germline, CDR1 LNHDA and CDR2 SQIVND (reference sequence). CDR3 sequence reads: CASRAGTSGYNEQFF. The CDR3 region has the DNA TGTGCCAGTAGGGCCGGGACTAGCGGGTACAATGAGCAGTTCTTC. Looking up the rest from reference TRBV19 and TRBJ2-1 gives the full variable domain: DGGITQSPKYLFRKEGQNVTLSCEQNLNHDAMYWYRQDPGQGLRLIYYSQIVNDFQKGDIAEGYSVSREKKESFPLTVTSAQKNPTAFYLCASRAGTSGYNEQFFGPGTRLTVL.

This clone was counted many times. The rearrangement joins TRBV6-6 to TRBJ2-1; 7 bases map to TRBD1. Trimming cost V 8 bases and J 7 bases; bases outside gene matches: 26. CDR1 MNHNY and CDR2 SVGAGI come from the germline V gene (reference sequence). The CDR3 has 19 amino acids. The CDR3 sequence is CASENRRRDSRTRGNEQFF. The CDR3 nucleotides read TGTGCCAGCGAGAACCGCCGTAGGGACAGTCGTACAAGGGGAAATGAGCAGTTCTTC.

The sample holds many counts of this clone. This chain joins TRBV11-1 and TRBJ2-3; 13 bases agree with TRBD2. CDR3 length: 17 amino acids. V shed 4 bases, J shed 4 bases, and the junction held 8 bases outside the gene matches. CDR1 is SGHAT, CDR2 FQDESV, per germline (reference sequence). The CDR3 loop reads CASSSTSGRAWADTQYF. The CDR3 DNA sequence: TGTGCCAGCAGCTCCACTAGCGGGAGGGCCTGGGCAGATACGCAGTATTTT. The full variable domain, its missing parts supplied by reference TRBV11-1 and TRBJ2-3, is EAEVAQSPRYKITEKSQAVAFWCDPISGHATLYWYRQILGQGPELLVQFQDESVVDDSQLPKDRFSAERLKGVDSTLKIQPAELGDSAMYLCASSSTSGRAWADTQYFGPGTRLTVL.

This clone was counted many times. The sample contains more than one DNA sequence encoding this CDR3. The chain recombines TRBV28 with TRBJ2-1; 8 positions agree with TRBD2. V trimming: 6 bases; J trimming: 10 bases; junction bases outside the gene matches: 14. CDR3 length: 15 amino acids. Germline CDR1 MDHEN, CDR2 SYDVKM. In nucleotides, the CDR3 is TGTGCCAGCAGGGATCACAGTCTAGCGGGCCGGGAGCAGTTCTTC. Amino acid sequence: CASRDHSLAGREQFF.

With respect to this clone: A much larger clone lies one base from this, so it may be a read error. The chain combines TRBV7-2 with TRBJ1-1; a weak D match, TRBD1 (6 bases). V was clipped by 9 bases and J by 0 bases, with 11 bases between them. The germline V gene encodes CDR1 SGHTA and CDR2 FQGNSA. The CDR3 consists of 13 residues. DNA of the CDR3: TGTGCCAGAAAGGACAGCCTGAACACTGAAGCTTTCTTT. This translates into CARKDSLNTEAFF.

This clone was recorded many times. This sequence joins TRBV15 and TRBJ1-1; D remains ambiguous. There are 13 residues in the CDR3. V lost 2 bases and J 5 bases, leaving 9 bases between the germline ends. Germline-derived CDR1 and CDR2 are LNHNV and YYDKDF (reference sequence). The CDR3 is CATSRPRLTEAFF. In nucleotides, the CDR3 is TGTGCCACCAGCAGACCCCGGCTAACTGAAGCTTTCTTT.

This clone was seen ten or more times. CDR3 residues: CASSLAGTSTGELFF. CDR3 in DNA: TGTGCCAGCAGCTTAGCTGGGACTAGCACCGGGGAGCTGTTTTTT. This chain connects TRBV7-2 to TRBJ2-2; 8 nucleotides align to TRBD2. The CDR3 totals 15 residues. CDR1 and CDR2 from the germline V gene are SGHTA and FQGNSA. The ends lost 0 bases at V and 4 bases at J; junction bases unmatched: 1.